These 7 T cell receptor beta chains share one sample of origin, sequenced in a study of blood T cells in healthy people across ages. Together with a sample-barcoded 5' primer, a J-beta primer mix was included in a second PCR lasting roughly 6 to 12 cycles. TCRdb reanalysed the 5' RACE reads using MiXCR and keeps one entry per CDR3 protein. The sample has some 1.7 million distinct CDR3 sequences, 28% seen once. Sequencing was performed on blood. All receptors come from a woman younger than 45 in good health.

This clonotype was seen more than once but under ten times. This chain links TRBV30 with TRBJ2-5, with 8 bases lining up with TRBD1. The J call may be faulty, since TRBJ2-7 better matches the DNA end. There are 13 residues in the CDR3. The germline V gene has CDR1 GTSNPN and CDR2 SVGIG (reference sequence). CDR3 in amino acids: CAWEGQVNYEQYF. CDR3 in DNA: TGTGCCTGGGAGGGACAGGTAAACTACGAGCAGTACTTC.

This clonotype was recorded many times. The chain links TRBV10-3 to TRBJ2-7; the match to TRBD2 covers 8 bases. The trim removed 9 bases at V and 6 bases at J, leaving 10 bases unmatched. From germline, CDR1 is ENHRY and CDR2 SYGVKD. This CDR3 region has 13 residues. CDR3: CAMGTPGLVEQYF. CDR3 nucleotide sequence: TGTGCCATGGGAACTCCGGGACTAGTCGAGCAGTACTTC.

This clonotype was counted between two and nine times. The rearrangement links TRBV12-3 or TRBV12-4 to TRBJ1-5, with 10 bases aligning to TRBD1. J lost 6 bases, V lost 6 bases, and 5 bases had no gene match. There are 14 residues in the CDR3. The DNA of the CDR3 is TGTGCCAGCAGAAGGGACAGGGGCGGTCAGCCCCAGCATTTT. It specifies CASRRDRGGQPQHF.

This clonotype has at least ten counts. CDR3 coding DNA: TGCAGTGCTAGAGCGTCGGCGGGAGGAGGGGAAAACATTCAGTACTTC. This encodes CSARASAGGGENIQYF. The chain is built from TRBV20-1 and TRBJ2-4; 8 bases are shared with TRBD2. The junction had 10 bases not matched to a gene; V was cut back by 1 base and J by 5 bases. Germline CDR1 DFQATT, CDR2 SNEGSKA (reference sequence). The CDR3 consists of 16 residues.

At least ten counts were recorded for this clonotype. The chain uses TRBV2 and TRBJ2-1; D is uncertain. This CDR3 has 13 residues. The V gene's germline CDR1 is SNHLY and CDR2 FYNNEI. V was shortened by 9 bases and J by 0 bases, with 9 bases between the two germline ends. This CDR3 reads CASGRDSYNEQFF. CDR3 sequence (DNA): TGTGCCAGTGGTAGGGACTCCTACAATGAGCAGTTCTTC.

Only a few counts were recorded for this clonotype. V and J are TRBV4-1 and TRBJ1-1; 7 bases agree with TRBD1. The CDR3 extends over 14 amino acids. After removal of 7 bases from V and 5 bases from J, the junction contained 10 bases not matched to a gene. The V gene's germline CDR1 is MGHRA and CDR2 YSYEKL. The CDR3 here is CASTPDRARTEAFF. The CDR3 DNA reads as TGCGCCAGCACCCCCGACAGGGCGAGAACTGAAGCTTTCTTT.

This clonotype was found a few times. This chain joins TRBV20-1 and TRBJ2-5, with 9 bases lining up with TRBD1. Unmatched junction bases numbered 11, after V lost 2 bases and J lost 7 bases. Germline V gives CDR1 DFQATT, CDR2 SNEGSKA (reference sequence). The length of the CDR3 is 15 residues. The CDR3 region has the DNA TGCAGTGCTAGAACAGCGGGACAGGGTGAAGGGACCCAGTACTTC. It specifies CSARTAGQGEGTQYF.